The T cell receptor beta chain described here comes from a study of CD8+ T cells in alopecia areata. On the study more broadly: Dosing with tofacitinib proceeded for 6 to 18 months, followed by 6 months off drug.

This CDR3 has 12 amino acids. Study results and caveats: Possibly as an HLA-related effect, TCR sharing across patients appeared less clear than in mice. More clonal than normal scalp was lesional scalp, particularly alopecia totalis/universalis.

Details on this clone: Its antigen remains unidentified.

The treatment: oral pan-JAK inhibitor, 5-10 mg twice daily. PBMCs provided sorted CD4+ and CD8+ T cells. Investigators isolated RNA and reverse transcribed it into cDNA to act as the sequencing template. Using immunoSEQ multiplex PCR, the repertoire was profiled, and TCRdb retains in-frame clones only, with some absent. The sample lists nearly 110,000 clones, roughly 84% occurring once. The origin of this receptor is a human donor with alopecia areata. This specimen consisted of CD8+ T cells sorted from blood, obtained at week 24, from a patient treated with tofacitinib. V usage is TRBV21-1 and J usage is TRBJ1-6. TRBV21-1 is classified as a pseudogene. The CDR3 loop is CASSKGNSPLHF. DNA of the CDR3: TGTGCCAGCAGCAAAGGGAATTCACCCCTCCACTTT.